This T cell receptor (beta chain) was obtained from a study of T cells in Graves' hyperthyroidism and ophthalmopathy. General study points: The blood repertoire included most of the expanded thyroid clonotypes above 0.001.

Graves' hyperthyroidism was deemed stable given no ophthalmopathy progression within 18 months. This CDR3 has 16 residues. The V gene end was trimmed by 5 bases and the J gene end by 2 bases; junction bases not matched to a gene: 2. Germline V gives CDR1 MNHEY, CDR2 SMNVEV (reference sequence). There were TCR beta CDR3 regions amplified from RNA transcripts. HTBI primers were the set used in a first-round RT-PCR of the TCR CDR3. Using its own MiXCR run on the multiplex PCR reads, TCRdb lists one record per CDR3 protein. The data show more than 500,000 distinct CDR3 sequences, 15% to 20% seen once. Of note for this clonotype: The antigen is undetermined.

The chain uses TRBV27 and TRBJ2-6, with TRBD1 identical over 11 bases. Sequencing used blood. The source of this sequence is a young woman with Graves' hyperthyroidism. The CDR3 sequence: CASSPGQGAGANVLTF. DNA for the CDR3: TGTGCCAGCAGTCCGGGACAGGGGGCTGGGGCCAACGTCCTGACTTTC.